This T cell receptor (beta chain) emerged from a study of beta chain features in type 1 diabetes. For the study at large: Examined across all samples were approximately 99 million sorted cells.

CDR1 and CDR2 (germline): MDHEN, SYDVKM. The CDR3 extends over 16 amino acids. V was pared by 3 bases and J by 2 bases, with 9 bases of the junction left unmatched. This clone was counted a few times. The investigators reverse transcribed all of the isolated RNA, so they sequenced expressed TCRB transcripts. Naive, central memory and regulatory T cell samples came to a mean of approximately 4 million reads. Sequencing used immunoSEQ multiplex PCR; TCRdb keeps in-frame clones, though not all of them. The table has about 900,000 clones, 15% to 20% seen once; the top ten hold 0.02% to 0.025%. This sequence originates from a young woman in good health. The genes are TRBV28 and TRBJ2-7; TRBD1 aligns across 8 bases. Sequencing was carried out using naive CD4+ T cells from blood. The CDR3 DNA reads as TGTGCCAGCAGTTTGGGACAGGTAACCCTAACCTACGAGCAGTACTTC. Translation: CASSLGQVTLTYEQYF. The variable domain in full, with the rest retrieved from reference TRBV28 and TRBJ2-7, is DVKVTQSSRYLVKRTGEKVFLECVQDMDHENMFWYRQDPGLGLRLIYFSYDVKMKEKGDIPEGYSVSREKKERFSLILESASTNQTSMYLCASSLGQVTLTYEQYFGPGTRLTVT.